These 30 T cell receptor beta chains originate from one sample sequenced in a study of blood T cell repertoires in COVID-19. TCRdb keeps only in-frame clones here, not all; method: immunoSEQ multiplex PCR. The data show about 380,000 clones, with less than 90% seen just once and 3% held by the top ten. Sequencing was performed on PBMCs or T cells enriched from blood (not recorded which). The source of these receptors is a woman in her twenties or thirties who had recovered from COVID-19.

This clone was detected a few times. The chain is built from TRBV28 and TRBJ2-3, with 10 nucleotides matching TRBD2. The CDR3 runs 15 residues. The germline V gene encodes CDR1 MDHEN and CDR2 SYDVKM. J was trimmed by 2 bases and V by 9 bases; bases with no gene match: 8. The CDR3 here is CASTSGTSVTDTQYF. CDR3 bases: TGTGCCAGTACCTCCGGGACTAGCGTCACAGATACGCAGTATTTT. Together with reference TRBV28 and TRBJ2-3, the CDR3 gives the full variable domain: DVKVTQSSRYLVKRTGEKVFLECVQDMDHENMFWYRQDPGLGLRLIYFSYDVKMKEKGDIPEGYSVSREKKERFSLILESASTNQTSMYLCASTSGTSVTDTQYFGPGTRLTVL.

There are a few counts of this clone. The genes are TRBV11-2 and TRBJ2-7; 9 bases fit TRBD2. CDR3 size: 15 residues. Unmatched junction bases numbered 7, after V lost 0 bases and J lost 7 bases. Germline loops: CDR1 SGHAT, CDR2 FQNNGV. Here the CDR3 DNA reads TGTGCCAGCAGCTTAGATAGGCTAGCGGGAAAGGAGCAGTACTTC. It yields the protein CASSLDRLAGKEQYF.

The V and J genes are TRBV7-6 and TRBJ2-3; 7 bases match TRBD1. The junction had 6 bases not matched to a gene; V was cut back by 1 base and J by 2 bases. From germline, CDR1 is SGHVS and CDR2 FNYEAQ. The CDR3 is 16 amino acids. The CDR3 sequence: CASSLGDSQDTDTQYF. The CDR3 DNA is TGTGCCAGCAGCTTAGGGGACAGCCAAGACACAGATACGCAGTATTTT. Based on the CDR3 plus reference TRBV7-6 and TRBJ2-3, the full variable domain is GAGVSQSPRYKVTKRGQDVALRCDPISGHVSLYWYRQALGQGPEFLTYFNYEAQQDKSGLPNDRFSAERPEGSISTLTIQRTEQRDSAMYRCASSLGDSQDTDTQYFGPGTRLTVL.

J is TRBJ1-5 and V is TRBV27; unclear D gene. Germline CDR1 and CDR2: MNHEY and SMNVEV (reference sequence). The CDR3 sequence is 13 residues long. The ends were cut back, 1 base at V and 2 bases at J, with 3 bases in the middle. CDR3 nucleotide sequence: TGTGCCAGCAGTTTATTAGGCAATCAGCCCCAGCATTTT. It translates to CASSLLGNQPQHF.

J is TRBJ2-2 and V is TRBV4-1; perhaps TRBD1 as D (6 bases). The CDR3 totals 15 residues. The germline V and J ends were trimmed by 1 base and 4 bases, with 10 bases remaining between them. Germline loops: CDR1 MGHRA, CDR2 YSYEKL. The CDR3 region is CASSQATGSTGELFF. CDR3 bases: TGCGCCAGCAGCCAAGCAACAGGGAGCACCGGGGAGCTGTTTTTT.

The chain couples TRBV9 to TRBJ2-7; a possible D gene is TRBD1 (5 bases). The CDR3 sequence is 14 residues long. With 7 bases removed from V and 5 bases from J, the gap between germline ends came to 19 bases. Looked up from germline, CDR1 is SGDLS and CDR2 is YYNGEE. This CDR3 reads CASSPPQGTNEQYF. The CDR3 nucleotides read TGTGCCAGCTCCCCCCCGCAGGGTACCAACGAGCAGTACTTC. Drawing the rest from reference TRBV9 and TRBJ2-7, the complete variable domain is DSGVTQTPKHLITATGQRVTLRCSPRSGDLSVYWYQQSLDQGLQFLIQYYNGEERAKGNILERFSAQQFPDLHSELNLSSLELGDSALYFCASSPPQGTNEQYFGPGTRLTVT.

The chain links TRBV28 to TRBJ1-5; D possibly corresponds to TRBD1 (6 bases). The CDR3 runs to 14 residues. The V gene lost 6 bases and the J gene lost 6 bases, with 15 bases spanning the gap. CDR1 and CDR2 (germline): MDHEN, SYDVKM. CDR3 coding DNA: TGTGCCAGCAGACCTTACAGGGTCGGTCAGCCCCAGCATTTT. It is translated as CASRPYRVGQPQHF.

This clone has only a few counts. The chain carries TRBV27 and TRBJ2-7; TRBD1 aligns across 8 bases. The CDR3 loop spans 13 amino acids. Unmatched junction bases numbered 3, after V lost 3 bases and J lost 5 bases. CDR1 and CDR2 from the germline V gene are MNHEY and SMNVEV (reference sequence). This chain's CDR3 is CASSLTGANEQYF. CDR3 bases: TGTGCCAGCAGTTTGACAGGGGCCAACGAGCAGTACTTC.

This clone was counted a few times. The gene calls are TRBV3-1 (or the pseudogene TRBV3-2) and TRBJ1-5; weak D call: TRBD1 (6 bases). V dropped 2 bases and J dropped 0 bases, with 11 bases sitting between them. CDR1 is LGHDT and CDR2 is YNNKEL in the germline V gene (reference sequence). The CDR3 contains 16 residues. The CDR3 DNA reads TGTGCCAGCAGCCAAAGTGCAGGGGTTAGCAATCAGCCCCAGCATTTT. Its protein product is CASSQSAGVSNQPQHF.

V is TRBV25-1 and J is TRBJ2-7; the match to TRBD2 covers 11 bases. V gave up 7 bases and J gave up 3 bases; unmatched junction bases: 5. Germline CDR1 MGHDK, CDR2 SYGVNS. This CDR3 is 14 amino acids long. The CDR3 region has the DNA TGTGCCAGCAACATGACTAGCGGGAACTACGAGCAGTACTTC. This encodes CASNMTSGNYEQYF.

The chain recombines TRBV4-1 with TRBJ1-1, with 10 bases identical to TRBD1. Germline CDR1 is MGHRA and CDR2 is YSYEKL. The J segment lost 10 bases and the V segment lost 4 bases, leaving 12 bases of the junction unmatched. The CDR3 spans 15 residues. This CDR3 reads CASSPDPGQGTVAFF. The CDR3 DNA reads TGCGCCAGCAGCCCCGATCCGGGACAGGGGACGGTAGCTTTCTTT.

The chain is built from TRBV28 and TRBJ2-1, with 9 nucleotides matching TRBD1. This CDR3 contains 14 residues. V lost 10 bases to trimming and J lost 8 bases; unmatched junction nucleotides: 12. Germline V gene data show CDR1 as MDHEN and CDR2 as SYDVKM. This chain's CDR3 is CATYPGQGTDEQFF. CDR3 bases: TGTGCCACTTATCCGGGACAGGGAACGGATGAGCAGTTCTTC.

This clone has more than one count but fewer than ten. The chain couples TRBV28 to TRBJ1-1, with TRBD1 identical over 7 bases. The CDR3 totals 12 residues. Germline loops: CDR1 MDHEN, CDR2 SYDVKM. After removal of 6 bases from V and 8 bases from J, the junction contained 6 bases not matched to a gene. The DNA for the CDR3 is TGTGCCAGCAGGTCCGGGACAGCCGAAGCTTTCTTT. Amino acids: CASRSGTAEAFF.

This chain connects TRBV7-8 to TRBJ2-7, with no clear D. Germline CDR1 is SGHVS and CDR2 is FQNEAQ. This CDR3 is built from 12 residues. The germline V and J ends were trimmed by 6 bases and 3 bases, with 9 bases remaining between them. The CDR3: CASSTAVYEQYF. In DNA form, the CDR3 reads TGTGCCAGCAGTACAGCCGTCTACGAGCAGTACTTC.

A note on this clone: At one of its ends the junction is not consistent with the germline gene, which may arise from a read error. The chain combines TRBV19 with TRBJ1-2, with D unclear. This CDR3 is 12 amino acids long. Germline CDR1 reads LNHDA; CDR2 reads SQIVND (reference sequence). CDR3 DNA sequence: TGTGCCAGTAGGATAGATCGGTATGGCTACACCTTC. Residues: CASRIDRYGYTF.

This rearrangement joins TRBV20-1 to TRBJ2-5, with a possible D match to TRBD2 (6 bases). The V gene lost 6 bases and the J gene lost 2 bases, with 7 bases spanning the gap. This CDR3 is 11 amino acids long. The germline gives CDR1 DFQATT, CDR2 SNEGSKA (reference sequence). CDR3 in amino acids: CSALAQETQYF. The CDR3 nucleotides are TGCAGTGCCCTAGCGCAAGAGACCCAGTACTTC.

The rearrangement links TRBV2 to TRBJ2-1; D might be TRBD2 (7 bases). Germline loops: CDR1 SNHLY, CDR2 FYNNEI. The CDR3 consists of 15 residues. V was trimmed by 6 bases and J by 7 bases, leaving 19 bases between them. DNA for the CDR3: TGTGCCAGCAGAGTGGACAGCGTCGGGGGGAATGAGCAGTTCTTC. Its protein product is CASRVDSVGGNEQFF.

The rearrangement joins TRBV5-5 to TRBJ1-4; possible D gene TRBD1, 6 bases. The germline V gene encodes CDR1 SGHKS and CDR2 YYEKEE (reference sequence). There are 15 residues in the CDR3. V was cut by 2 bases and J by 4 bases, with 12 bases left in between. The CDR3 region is CASSLAGAVNEKLFF. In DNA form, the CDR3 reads TGTGCCAGCAGCTTAGCAGGGGCGGTTAATGAAAAACTGTTTTTT.

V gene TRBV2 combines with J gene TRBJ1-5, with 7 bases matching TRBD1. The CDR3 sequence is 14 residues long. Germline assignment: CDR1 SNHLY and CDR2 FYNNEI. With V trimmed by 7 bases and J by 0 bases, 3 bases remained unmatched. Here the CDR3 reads CASMQGGSNQPQHF. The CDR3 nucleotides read TGTGCCAGCATGCAGGGGGGTAGCAATCAGCCCCAGCATTTT.

The CDR3 spells CASTLGDTSYTF. The DNA for the CDR3 is TGTGCCAGCACCCTAGGGGACACTTCCTACACCTTC. The chain combines TRBV14 with TRBJ1-2; maybe TRBD1 (6 bases). Germline V gene sequence: CDR1 SGHDN, CDR2 FVKESK. Trimming pared 7 bases from V and 10 bases from J, leaving 16 bases between. The CDR3 length is 12 residues.

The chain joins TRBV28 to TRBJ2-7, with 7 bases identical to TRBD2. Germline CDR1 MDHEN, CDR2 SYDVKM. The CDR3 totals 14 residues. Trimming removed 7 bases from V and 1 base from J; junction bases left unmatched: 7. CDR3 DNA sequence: TGTGCCAGCAAGTCGTTGCGGGAGTCCTACGAGCAGTACTTC. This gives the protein CASKSLRESYEQYF.

The CDR3 loop reads CASSRQEEGYTF. CDR3 sequence (DNA): TGTGCCAGCTCACGACAGGAGGAGGGCTACACCTTC. The chain uses TRBV18 and TRBJ1-2; possible D gene TRBD1, 6 bases. Trimming removed 4 bases at V and 8 bases at J, with 11 bases between. Looked up from germline, CDR1 is KGHSH and CDR2 is LQKENI. CDR3 length: 12 amino acids.

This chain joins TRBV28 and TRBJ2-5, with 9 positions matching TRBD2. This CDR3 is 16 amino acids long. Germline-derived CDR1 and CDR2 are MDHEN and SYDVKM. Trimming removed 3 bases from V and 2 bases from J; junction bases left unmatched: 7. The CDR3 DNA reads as TGTGCCAGCAGTTTTTCGGGCGGGAGGGCACAAGAGACCCAGTACTTC. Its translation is CASSFSGGRAQETQYF.

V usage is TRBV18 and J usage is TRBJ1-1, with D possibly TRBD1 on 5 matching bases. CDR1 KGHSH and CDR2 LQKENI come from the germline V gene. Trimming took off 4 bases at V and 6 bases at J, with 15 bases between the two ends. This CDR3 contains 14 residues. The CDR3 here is CASSQMQGGAEAFF. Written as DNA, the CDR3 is TGTGCCAGCTCACAAATGCAGGGAGGGGCTGAAGCTTTCTTT.

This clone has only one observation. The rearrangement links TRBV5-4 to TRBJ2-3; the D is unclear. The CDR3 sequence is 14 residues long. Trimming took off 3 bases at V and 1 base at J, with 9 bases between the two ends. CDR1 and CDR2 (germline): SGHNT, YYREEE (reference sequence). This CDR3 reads CASSSFSGTDTQYF. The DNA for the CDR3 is TGTGCCAGCAGCTCCTTTTCCGGCACAGATACGCAGTATTTT.

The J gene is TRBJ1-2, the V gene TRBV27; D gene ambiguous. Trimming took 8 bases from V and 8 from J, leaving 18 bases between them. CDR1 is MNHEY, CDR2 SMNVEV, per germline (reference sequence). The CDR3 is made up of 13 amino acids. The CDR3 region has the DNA TGTGCCAGCGGACCCAGCTCGACGGGAGGCTACACCTTC. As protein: CASGPSSTGGYTF.

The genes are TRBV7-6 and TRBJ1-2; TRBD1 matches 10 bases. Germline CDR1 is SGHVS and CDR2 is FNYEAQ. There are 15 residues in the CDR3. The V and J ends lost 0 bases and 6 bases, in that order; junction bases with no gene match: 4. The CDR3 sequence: CASSLAPGQGNGYTF. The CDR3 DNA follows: TGTGCCAGCAGCTTAGCGCCGGGACAGGGGAATGGCTACACCTTC.

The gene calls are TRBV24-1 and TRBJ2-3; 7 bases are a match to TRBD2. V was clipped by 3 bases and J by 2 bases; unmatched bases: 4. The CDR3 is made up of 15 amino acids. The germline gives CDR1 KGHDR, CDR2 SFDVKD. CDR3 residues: CATSDRDYHTDTQYF. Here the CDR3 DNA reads TGTGCCACCAGTGATCGGGACTACCACACAGATACGCAGTATTTT.

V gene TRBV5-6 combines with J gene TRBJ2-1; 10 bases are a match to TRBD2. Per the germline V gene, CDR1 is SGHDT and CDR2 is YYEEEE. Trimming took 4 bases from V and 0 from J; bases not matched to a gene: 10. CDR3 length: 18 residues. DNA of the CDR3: TGTGCCAGCAGCCCCCGGACTAGCGGATCTAGCTCCTACAATGAGCAGTTCTTC. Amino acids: CASSPRTSGSSSYNEQFF.

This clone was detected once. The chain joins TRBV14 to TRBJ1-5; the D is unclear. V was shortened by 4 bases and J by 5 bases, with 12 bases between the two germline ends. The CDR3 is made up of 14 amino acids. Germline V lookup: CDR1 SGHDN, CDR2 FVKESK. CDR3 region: CASSPSGGDQPQHF. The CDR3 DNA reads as TGTGCCAGCAGCCCTTCGGGTGGAGATCAGCCCCAGCATTTT.